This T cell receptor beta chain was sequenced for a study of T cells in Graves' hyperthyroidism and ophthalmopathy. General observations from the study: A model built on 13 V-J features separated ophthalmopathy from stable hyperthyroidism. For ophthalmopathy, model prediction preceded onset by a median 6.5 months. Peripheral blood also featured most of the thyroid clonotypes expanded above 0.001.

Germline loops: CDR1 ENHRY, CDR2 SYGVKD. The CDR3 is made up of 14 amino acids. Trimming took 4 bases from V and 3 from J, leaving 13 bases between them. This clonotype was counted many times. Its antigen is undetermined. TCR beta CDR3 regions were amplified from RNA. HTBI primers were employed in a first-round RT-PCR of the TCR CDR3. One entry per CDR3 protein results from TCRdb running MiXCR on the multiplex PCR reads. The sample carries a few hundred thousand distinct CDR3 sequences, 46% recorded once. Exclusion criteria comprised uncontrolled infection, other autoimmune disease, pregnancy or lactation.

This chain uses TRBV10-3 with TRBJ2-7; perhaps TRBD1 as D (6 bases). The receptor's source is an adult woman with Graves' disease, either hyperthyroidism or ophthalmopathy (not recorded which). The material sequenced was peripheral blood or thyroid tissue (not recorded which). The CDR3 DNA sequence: TGTGCCATCAGTGCCGGGGACATGGACTACGAGCAGTACTTC. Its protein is CAISAGDMDYEQYF.